The present entry profiles one TCR beta chain with its context. This clone turned up a few times. The target of this receptor is not known. No per-base quality is available; no much larger clone lies one base away. TCRbeta CDR3 regions were sequenced with the immunoSEQ Assay. After extraction, genomic DNA underwent amplification by bias-controlled multiplex PCR, followed by high-throughput sequencing. The authors processed their data as follows. To quantify the absolute abundance of each unique TCRbeta CDR3 region, sequences were collapsed and filtered. T cell fraction was estimated by normalization of TCRbeta template counts to usable DNA, with usable DNA being measured through amplification of reference genes present in all nucleated cells. Repertoire TCRs were annotated as SARS-CoV-2-specific when V gene, CDR3 amino acid sequence and J gene were exactly matched to a known reactive TCR set. MIRA supplied the reference SARS-CoV-2 TCR set, which was filtered for enrichment in COVID-19-positive ImmuneCODE repertoires so that public or cross-reactive TCRs were removed. Using the MIRA antigens, annotated TCRs were further analysed by specific ORF or by position within an ORF. Depth was the summed frequency of annotated unique rearrangements, while breadth was defined as annotated unique rearrangements over total unique productive rearrangements. Two-sided Wilcoxon rank-sum tests were used to compare TCR breadth between groups. This immuneACCESS table, as held by TCRdb, lists in-frame sequences with V and J called but not all clones. Of the missing ones, under half trace to an unresolved V gene in checked studies; the others have no known cause. That table gives V, J and clone size, and the DNA gave D and trimming. The sample table holds around 250,000 clones, of which 80% to 90% were seen once. The ten largest clones add up to around 3.5% of the sample.

This sample is part of a study of Ad26.COV2.S vaccination and SARS-CoV-2 variants (dated by TCRdb to about 2021). Regarding the complete study: Vaccine-arm donors were drawn from COV1001, a multicentre, randomized, double-blind, placebo-controlled phase I-IIa trial of Ad26.COV2.S in healthy adults. Ad26.COV2.S was administered intramuscularly at a dose of 5x10^10 or 1x10^11 viral particles, either as one shot or as two shots given 56 days apart. TCRbeta repertoire sequencing was used to assess the specificity and breadth of SARS-CoV-2-reactive T cell receptors after Ad26.COV2.S vaccination. The TCR-sequenced set comprised around 30 samples: some 20 Ad26.COV2.S vaccine recipients, 5 placebo recipients and 8 SARS-CoV-2 convalescent individuals. Trial participants were randomized into five groups of five: low-dose or high-dose Ad26.COV2.S given once or twice, or placebo on both occasions. Investigators did not know the trial group allocation while performing experiments and assessing outcomes.

In light of the paper, this sample's treatment or condition label describes: roughly 18 received Ad26.COV2.S at low or high dose, single or two shots; five or six received placebo; per-sample allocation not given. Repertoires of vaccine and placebo recipients were sequenced from samples collected on day 63 after the first injection. Between 29 July and 7 August 2020, Cohort 1b enrolled 25 adults aged 18-55 years at one site in Boston, USA. As a vaccine, Ad26.COV2.S was a replication-incompetent adenovirus type 26 vector that expressed a prefusion-stabilized SARS-CoV-2 spike protein derived from the original Wuhan strain. Sequences SNHLY (CDR1) and FYNNEI (CDR2) are obtained from the germline V gene. The V and J ends are trimmed by 7 bases and 6 bases, leaving 15 bases between them. The CDR3 starts with the cysteine, ends with the phenylalanine, and has 13 residues. Only the CDR3 region is kept as DNA, spanning 39 bases read in frame from base 1.

Results and caveats for the whole study, not just this receptor: Substantial breadth of spike-specific CD8+ and CD4+ T cell responses was reported after vaccination. Vaccine and placebo recipients had similar non-spike TCR breadth, a finding consistent with the vaccine containing only spike. The authors noted that the TCR breadth and depth analyses may have underestimated total T cell responses. The study was not powered for comparison of responses between vaccine doses or regimens. Higher spike-specific TCR breadth was observed in Ad26.COV2.S recipients than in placebo recipients (P = 0.0014).

The V and J segments used are TRBV2 and TRBJ1-2; TRBD1 is a possible D gene, resting on 5 matching bases. This TCR derives from a person between 18 and 60 years old who received the Ad26.COV2.S COVID-19 vaccine or a placebo. The sequencing here drew on peripheral blood, taken in a trial of Ad26.COV2.S vaccine versus placebo. This receptor has the CDR3 CASTVGAEDGYTF. The DNA is as follows: TGTGCCAGCACCGTAGGGGCGGAAGATGGCTACACCTTC.